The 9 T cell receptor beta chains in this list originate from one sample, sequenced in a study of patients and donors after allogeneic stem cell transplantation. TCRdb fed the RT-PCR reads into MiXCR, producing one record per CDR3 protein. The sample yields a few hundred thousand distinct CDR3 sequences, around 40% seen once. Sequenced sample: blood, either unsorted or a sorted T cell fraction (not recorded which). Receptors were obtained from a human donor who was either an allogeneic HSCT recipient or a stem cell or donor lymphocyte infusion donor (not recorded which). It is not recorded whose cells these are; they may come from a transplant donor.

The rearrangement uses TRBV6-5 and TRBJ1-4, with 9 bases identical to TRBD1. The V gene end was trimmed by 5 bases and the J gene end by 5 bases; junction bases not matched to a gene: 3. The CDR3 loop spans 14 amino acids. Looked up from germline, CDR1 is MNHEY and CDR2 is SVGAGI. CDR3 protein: CASSETGGNEKLFF. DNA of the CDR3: TGTGCCAGCAGTGAGACAGGGGGGAATGAAAAACTGTTTTTT.

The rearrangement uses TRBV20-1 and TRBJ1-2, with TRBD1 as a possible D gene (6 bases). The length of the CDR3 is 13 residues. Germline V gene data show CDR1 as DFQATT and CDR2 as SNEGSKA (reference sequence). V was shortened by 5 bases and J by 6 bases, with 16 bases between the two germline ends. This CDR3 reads CSASSGVVDGYTF. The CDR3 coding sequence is TGCAGTGCTTCATCAGGGGTTGTCGATGGCTACACCTTC.

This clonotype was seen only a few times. CDR3 nucleotide sequence: TGTGCCAGCAGTACACAGGACCCCCGGCAGGCGACCCAGTACTTC. Translated: CASSTQDPRQATQYF. The chain carries TRBV6-6 and TRBJ2-5; a possible D gene is TRBD1 (5 bases). CDR3 length: 15 amino acids. V was clipped by 5 bases and J by 7 bases, with 20 bases between them. Germline V gene sequence: CDR1 MNHNY, CDR2 SVGAGI (reference sequence).

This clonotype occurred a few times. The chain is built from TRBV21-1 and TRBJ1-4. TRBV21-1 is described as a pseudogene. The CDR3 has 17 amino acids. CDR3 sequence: CASSSGEDKTLNEKLFF. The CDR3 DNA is TGTGCCAGCAGCTCCGGGGAGGACAAGACCTTGAATGAAAAACTGTTTTTT.

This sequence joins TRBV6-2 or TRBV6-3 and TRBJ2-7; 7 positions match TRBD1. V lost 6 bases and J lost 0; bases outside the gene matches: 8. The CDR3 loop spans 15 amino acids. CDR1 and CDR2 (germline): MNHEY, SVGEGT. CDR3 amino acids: CASRTGTAVSYEQYF. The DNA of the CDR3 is TGTGCCAGCAGAACCGGGACAGCAGTCTCCTACGAGCAGTACTTC.

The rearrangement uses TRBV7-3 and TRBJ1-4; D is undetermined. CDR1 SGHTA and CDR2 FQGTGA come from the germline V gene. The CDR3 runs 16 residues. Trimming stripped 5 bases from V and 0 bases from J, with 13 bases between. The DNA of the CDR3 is TGTGCCAGCAGCCCCAGAACCGGCGCAACTAATGAAAAACTGTTTTTT. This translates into CASSPRTGATNEKLFF.

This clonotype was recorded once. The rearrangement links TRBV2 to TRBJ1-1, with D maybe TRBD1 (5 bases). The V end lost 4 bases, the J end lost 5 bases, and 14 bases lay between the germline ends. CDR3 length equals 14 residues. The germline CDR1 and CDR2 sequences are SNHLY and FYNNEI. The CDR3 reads CASSGNGRGTEAFF. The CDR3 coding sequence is TGTGCCAGCAGTGGGAACGGGCGGGGGACTGAAGCTTTCTTT.

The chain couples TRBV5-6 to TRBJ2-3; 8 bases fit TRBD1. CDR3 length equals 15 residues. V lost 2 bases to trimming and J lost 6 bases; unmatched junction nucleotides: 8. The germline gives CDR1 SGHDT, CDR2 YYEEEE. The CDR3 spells CASSFTGGTADTQYF. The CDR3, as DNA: TGTGCCAGCAGCTTTACAGGGGGAACTGCGGATACGCAGTATTTT.

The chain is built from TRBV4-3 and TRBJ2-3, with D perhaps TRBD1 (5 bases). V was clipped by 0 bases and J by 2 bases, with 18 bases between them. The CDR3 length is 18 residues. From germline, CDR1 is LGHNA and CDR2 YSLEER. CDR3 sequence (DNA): TGCGCCAGCAGCCAAGATAGGCGGCAGGGTCCCGACACAGATACGCAGTATTTT. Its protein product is CASSQDRRQGPDTDTQYF.